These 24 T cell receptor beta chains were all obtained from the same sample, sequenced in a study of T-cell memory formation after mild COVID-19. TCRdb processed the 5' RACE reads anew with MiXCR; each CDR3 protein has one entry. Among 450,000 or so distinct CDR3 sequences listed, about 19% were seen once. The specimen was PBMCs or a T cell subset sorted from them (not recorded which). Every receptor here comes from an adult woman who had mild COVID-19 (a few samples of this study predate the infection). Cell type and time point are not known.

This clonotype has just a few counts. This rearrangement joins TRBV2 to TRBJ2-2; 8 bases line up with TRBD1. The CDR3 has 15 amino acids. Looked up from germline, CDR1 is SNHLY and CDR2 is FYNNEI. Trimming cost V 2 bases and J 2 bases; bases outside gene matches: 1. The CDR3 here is CASSEQGANTGELFF. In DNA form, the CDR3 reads TGTGCCAGCAGTGAACAGGGGGCAAACACCGGGGAGCTGTTTTTT.

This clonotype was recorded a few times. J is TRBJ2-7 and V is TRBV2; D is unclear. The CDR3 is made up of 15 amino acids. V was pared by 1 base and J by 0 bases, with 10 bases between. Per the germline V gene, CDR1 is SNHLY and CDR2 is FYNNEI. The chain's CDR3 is CASSEESVSSYEQYF. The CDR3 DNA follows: TGTGCCAGCAGTGAAGAGTCCGTCAGCTCCTACGAGCAGTACTTC.

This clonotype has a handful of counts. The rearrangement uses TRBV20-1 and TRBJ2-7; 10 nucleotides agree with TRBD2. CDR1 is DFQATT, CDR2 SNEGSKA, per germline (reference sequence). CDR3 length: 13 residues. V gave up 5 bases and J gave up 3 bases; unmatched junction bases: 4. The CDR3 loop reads CSAVAGGIYEQYF. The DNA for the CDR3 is TGCAGTGCTGTAGCGGGAGGTATCTACGAGCAGTACTTC.

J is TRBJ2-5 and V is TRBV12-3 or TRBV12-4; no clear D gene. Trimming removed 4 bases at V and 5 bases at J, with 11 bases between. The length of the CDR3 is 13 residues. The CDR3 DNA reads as TGTGCCAGCAGTTCCCATCTTGGGGAGACCCAGTACTTC. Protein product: CASSSHLGETQYF.

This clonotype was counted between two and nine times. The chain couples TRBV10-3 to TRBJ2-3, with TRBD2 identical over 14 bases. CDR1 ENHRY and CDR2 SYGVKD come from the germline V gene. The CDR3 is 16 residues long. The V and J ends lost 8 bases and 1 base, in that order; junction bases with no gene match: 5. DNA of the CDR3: TGTGCCATCGGGACTAGCGGGAGAAAGGGCACAGATACGCAGTATTTT. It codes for CAIGTSGRKGTDTQYF.

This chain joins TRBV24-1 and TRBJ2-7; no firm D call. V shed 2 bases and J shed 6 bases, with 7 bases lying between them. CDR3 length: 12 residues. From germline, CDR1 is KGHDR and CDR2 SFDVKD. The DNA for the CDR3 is TGTGCCACCAGTGATTGGGGTTCCGAGCAGTACTTC. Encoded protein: CATSDWGSEQYF.

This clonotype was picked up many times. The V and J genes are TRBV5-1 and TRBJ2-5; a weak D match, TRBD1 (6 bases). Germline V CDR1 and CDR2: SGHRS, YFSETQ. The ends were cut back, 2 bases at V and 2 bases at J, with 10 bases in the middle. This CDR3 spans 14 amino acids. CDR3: CASSLGQIQETQYF. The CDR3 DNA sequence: TGCGCCAGCAGCTTAGGACAGATACAAGAGACCCAGTACTTC.

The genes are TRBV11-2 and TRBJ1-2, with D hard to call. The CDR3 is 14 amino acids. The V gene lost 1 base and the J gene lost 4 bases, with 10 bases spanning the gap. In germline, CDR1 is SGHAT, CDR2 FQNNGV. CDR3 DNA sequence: TGTGCCAGCAGCTTAGCGGCTTTCCCCTATGGCTACACCTTC. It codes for CASSLAAFPYGYTF. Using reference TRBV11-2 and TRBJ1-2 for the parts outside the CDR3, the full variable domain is EAGVAQSPRYKIIEKRQSVAFWCNPISGHATLYWYQQILGQGPKLLIQFQNNGVVDDSQLPKDRFSAERLKGVDSTLKIQPAKLEDSAVYLCASSLAAFPYGYTFGSGTRLTVV.

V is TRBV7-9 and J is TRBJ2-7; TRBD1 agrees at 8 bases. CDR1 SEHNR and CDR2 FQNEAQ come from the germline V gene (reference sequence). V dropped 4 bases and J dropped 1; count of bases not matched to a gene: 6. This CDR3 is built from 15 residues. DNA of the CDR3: TGTGCCAGCAGCTCAAGAGGACAGGGTTCCTACGAGCAGTACTTC. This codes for CASSSRGQGSYEQYF.

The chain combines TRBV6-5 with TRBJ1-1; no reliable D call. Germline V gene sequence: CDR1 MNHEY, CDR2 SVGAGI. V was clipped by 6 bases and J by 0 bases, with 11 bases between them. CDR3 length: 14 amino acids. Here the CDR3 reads CASRLGRVNTEAFF. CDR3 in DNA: TGTGCCAGCAGACTTGGGAGAGTGAACACTGAAGCTTTCTTT.

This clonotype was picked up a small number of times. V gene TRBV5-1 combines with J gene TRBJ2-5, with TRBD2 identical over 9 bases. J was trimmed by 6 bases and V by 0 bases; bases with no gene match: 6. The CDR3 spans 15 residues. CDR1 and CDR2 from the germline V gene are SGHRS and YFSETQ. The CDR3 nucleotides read TGCGCCAGCAGCTTGGCTGGCGGGAGGGCCAAGACCCAGTACTTC. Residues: CASSLAGGRAKTQYF. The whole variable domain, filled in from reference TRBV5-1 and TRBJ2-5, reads KAGVTQTPRYLIKTRGQQVTLSCSPISGHRSVSWYQQTPGQGLQFLFEYFSETQRNKGNFPGRFSGRQFSNSRSEMNVSTLELGDSALYLCASSLAGGRAKTQYFGPGTRLLVL.

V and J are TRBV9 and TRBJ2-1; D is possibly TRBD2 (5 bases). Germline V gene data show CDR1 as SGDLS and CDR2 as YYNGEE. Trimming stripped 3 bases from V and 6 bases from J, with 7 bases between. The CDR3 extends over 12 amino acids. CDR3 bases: TGTGCCAGCAGCGGGACTTTCAATGAGCAGTTCTTC. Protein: CASSGTFNEQFF.

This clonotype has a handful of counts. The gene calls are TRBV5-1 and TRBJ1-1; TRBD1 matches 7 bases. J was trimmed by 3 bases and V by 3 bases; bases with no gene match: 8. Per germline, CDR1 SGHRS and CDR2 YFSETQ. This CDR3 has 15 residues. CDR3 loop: CASSSQGGTDTEAFF. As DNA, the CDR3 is TGCGCCAGCAGCTCGCAAGGGGGCACGGACACTGAAGCTTTCTTT.

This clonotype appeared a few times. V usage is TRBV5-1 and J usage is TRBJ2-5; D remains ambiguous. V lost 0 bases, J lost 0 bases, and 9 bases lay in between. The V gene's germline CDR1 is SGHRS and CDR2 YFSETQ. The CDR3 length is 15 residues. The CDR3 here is CASSLAQEYQETQYF. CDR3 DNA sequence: TGCGCCAGCAGCTTGGCCCAGGAGTACCAAGAGACCCAGTACTTC. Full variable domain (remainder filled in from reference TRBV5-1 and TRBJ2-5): KAGVTQTPRYLIKTRGQQVTLSCSPISGHRSVSWYQQTPGQGLQFLFEYFSETQRNKGNFPGRFSGRQFSNSRSEMNVSTLELGDSALYLCASSLAQEYQETQYFGPGTRLLVL.

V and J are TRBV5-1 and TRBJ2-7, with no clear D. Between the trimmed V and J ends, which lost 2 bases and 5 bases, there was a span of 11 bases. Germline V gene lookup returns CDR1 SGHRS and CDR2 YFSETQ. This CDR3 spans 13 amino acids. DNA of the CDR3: TGCGCCAGCAGCTTATCTCCGGCGGACGAGCAGTACTTC. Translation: CASSLSPADEQYF.

CDR3 amino acids: CSARDRFLSTDTQYF. In DNA form, the CDR3 reads TGCAGTGCTAGAGATCGCTTCTTATCCACAGATACGCAGTATTTT. The chain links TRBV20-1 to TRBJ2-3; no firm D call. V lost 0 bases and J lost 2, with 12 bases in between. CDR3 length equals 15 residues. The V gene's germline CDR1 is DFQATT and CDR2 SNEGSKA (reference sequence).

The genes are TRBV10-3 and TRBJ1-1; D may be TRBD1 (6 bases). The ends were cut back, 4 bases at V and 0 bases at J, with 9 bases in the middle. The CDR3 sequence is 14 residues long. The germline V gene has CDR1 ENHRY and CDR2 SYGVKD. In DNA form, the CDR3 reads TGTGCCATCAGTGGCGGACAGATGAACACTGAAGCTTTCTTT. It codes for CAISGGQMNTEAFF.

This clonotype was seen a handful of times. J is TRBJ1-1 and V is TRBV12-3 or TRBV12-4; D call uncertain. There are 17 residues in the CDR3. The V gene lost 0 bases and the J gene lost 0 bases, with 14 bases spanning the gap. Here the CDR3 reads CASSLADGLPMNTEAFF. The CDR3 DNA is TGTGCCAGCAGTTTAGCGGACGGACTCCCCATGAACACTGAAGCTTTCTTT.

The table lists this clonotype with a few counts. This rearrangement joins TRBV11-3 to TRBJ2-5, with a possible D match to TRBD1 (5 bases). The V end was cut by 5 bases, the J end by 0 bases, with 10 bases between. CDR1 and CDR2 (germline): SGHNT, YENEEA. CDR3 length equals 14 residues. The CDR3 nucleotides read TGTGCCAGCAGCCGTGACAGCAACCAAGAGACCCAGTACTTC. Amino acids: CASSRDSNQETQYF.

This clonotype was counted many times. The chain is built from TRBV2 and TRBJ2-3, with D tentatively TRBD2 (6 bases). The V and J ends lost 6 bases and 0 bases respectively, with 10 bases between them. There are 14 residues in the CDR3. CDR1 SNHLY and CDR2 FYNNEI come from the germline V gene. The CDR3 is CASRDYPSTDTQYF. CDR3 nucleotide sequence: TGTGCCAGCAGGGACTACCCAAGCACAGATACGCAGTATTTT.

Here the CDR3 DNA reads TGTGCCAGCAGCCAAGGTCGGGCGCTAACGGGTGGCTACACCTTC. Encoded protein: CASSQGRALTGGYTF. The V gene is TRBV3-1, the J gene TRBJ1-2; D remains unclear. V was shortened by 1 base and J by 7 bases, with 16 bases between the two germline ends. The CDR3 sequence is 15 residues long. The V gene's germline CDR1 is LGHDT and CDR2 YNNKEL (reference sequence). The whole variable domain, remainder taken from reference TRBV3-1 and TRBJ1-2, is DTAVSQTPKYLVTQMGNDKSIKCEQNLGHDTMYWYKQDSKKFLKIMFSYNNKELIINETVPNRFSPKSPDKAHLNLHINSLELGDSAVYFCASSQGRALTGGYTFGSGTRLTVV.

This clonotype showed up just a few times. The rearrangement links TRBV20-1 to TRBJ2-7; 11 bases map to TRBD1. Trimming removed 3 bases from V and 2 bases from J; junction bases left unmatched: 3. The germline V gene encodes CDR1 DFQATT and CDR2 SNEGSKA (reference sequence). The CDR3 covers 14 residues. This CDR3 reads CSARGTGGTYEQYF. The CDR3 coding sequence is TGCAGTGCTAGGGGGACAGGGGGGACCTACGAGCAGTACTTC.

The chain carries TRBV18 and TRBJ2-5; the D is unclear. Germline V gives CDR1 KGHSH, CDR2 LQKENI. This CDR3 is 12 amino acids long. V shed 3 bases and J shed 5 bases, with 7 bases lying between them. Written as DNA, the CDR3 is TGTGCCAGCTCACCCCCGGCGGAGACCCAGTACTTC. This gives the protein CASSPPAETQYF.

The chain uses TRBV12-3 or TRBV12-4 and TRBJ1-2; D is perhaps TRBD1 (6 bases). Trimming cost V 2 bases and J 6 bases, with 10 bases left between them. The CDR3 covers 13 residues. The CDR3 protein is CASSLSQGHGYTF. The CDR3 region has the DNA TGTGCCAGCAGTTTATCACAGGGCCATGGCTACACCTTC.